The TCR beta chain under discussion was sequenced for a study of breast tumors, draining lymph nodes, adjacent tissues. The study, taken as a whole, reports: Tumor TCR diversity was below lymph nodes but above nontumor tissue. That most tumor T cells come from lymph nodes remained unproven.

A single record per CDR3 protein comes from TCRdb applying MiXCR to the multiplex PCR reads. The data contain 150,000 to 200,000 distinct CDR3 sequences, 30% to 35% of them singletons. To note about this clonotype: As yet, its antigen is unknown. This may come from a read error, since a much larger clone is one base off.

Samples came from axillary lymph nodes draining the breast cancer. V dropped 5 bases and J dropped 2 bases, with 22 bases sitting between them. CDR1 is ENHRY, CDR2 SYGVKD, per germline. The CDR3 runs to 18 residues. This receptor was identified in a female donor with breast cancer. Some clones in this sample may be carry-over from other donors' samples. The V call is TRBV10-3, the J call TRBJ1-3; perhaps TRBD1 as D (6 bases). Source material: axillary lymph node tissue. The CDR3 loop is CAISRDREGDPPGNTIYF. Here the CDR3 DNA reads TGTGCCATCAGTCGCGATCGGGAGGGGGATCCCCCTGGAAACACCATATATTTT.